The rows below give T cell receptor beta chains drawn from one sample of a study of neurological immune-mediated disorders. Each CDR3 protein is one row after TCRdb ran MiXCR on the 5' RACE reads. The sample gives 45,000 to 50,000 distinct CDR3 sequences, 4% to 5.5% of which show up once; around 6% is in the top ten. Sequenced sample: PBMCs. These receptors were obtained from a woman aged 60 to 75 with multiple sclerosis. Both conserved end residues are part of each CDR3. A D gene is named only where the DNA matches it firmly. Expanded clones are given a class, and other clones once, few, many or no size at all.

d_gene | j_gene | v_gene | abundance | len | CDR3nt | CDR3aa
. | TRBJ2-2 | TRBV7-2 | few | 14 | TGTGCCACTAGGCCTAGCACGAACACCGGGGAGCTGTTTTTT | CATRPSTNTGELFF
. | TRBJ2-5 | TRBV12-3/TRBV12-4 | many | 14 | TGTGCCAGCAGAATAAGCGGGCAGGGGGAGACCCAGTACTTC | CASRISGQGETQYF
. | TRBJ1-2 | TRBV15 | many | 15 | TGTGCCACCAGCAGAGATTCCTATCGAACGGGTGGCTACACCTTC | CATSRDSYRTGGYTF
TRBD1 | TRBJ1-2 | TRBV24-1 | many | 16 | TGTGCCACCAGTGATGGGGCCTGGACAGGGGGTAACGGCTACACCTTC | CATSDGAWTGGNGYTF
TRBD1 | TRBJ2-3 | TRBV20-1 | many | 15 | TGCAGTGCTAGAGCCCGACAGGGGATTGCCGATACGCAGTATTTT | CSARARQGIADTQYF
. | TRBJ1-3 | TRBV7-2 | many | 17 | TGTGCCAGCAGCTTGGGGGCAGGGGCCAACTCTGGAAACACCATATATTTT | CASSLGAGANSGNTIYF
TRBD1 | TRBJ2-1 | TRBV27 | many | 15 | TGTGCCAGCAGAAAAGACAGGGACTCCTACAATGAGCAGTTCTTC | CASRKDRDSYNEQFF
. | TRBJ2-1 | TRBV7-6 | . | 12 | TGTGCCAGCAGCCAGGGCGTGCGGGAGCAGTTCTTC | CASSQGVREQFF
. | TRBJ1-6 | TRBV6-1 | few | 17 | TGTGCCAGCAGACTAAAAGGACAGTTCTCCTATAATTCACCCCTCCACTTT | CASRLKGQFSYNSPLHF
. | TRBJ2-1 | TRBV7-2 | . | 13 | TGTGCCAGCAGCTTAAGTCCTATAACTGAGCAGTTCTTC | CASSLSPITEQFF
. | TRBJ2-6 | TRBV4-2 | many | 17 | TGTGCCAGCAGCCAAGAAGGTAGCCTCTCTGGGGCCAACGTCCTGACTTTC | CASSQEGSLSGANVLTF
. | TRBJ1-5 | TRBV20-1 | many | 14 | TGCAGTGCTAGAATGCCAGGGAGCAATCAGCCCCAGCATTTT | CSARMPGSNQPQHF
TRBD1 | TRBJ1-3 | TRBV12-3/TRBV12-4 | few | 15 | TGTGCCAGCAGTTCAACAGGGGTCTCTGGAAACACCATATATTTT | CASSSTGVSGNTIYF
TRBD2 | TRBJ2-3 | TRBV10-1 | . | 16 | TGCGCCAGCAGTGAACAGACTAGCGGGGCGCGGGATACGCAGTATTTT | CASSEQTSGARDTQYF
TRBD1 | TRBJ2-5 | TRBV10-3 | few | 13 | TGTGTCATCAGGCAGGGACAGCCGGAGACCCAGTACTTC | CVIRQGQPETQYF
. | TRBJ1-1 | TRBV6-5 | few | 16 | TGTGCCAGCAGTTCCCTCGGGGGGCAGGGGAACACTGAAGCTTTCTTT | CASSSLGGQGNTEAFF
. | TRBJ2-5 | TRBV24-1 | few | 13 | TGTGCCACCAGTGATCCCTCGGGTGAGACCCAGTACTTC | CATSDPSGETQYF
. | TRBJ2-3 | TRBV2 | many | 14 | TGTGCCAGCAGTGTTCAACCTTCCACAGATACGCAGTATTTT | CASSVQPSTDTQYF
. | TRBJ2-5 | TRBV2 | many | 12 | TGTGCCAGCGGGCAGAGGGGAGAGACCCAGTACTTC | CASGQRGETQYF
TRBD1 | TRBJ1-2 | TRBV7-9 | many | 15 | TGTGCCAGCAGCTTACCCCCCGAACAGGGGGGTGGCTACACCTTC | CASSLPPEQGGGYTF
. | TRBJ2-1 | TRBV2 | few | 15 | TGTGCCAGCCGGGTCTTAGGGCTAGCGAACAATGAGCAGTTCTTC | CASRVLGLANNEQFF
. | TRBJ2-3 | TRBV5-1 | few | 13 | TGCGCCAGCAGCACGGGACCCCCAGATACGCAGTATTTT | CASSTGPPDTQYF
. | TRBJ1-5 | TRBV12-3/TRBV12-4 | many | 14 | TGTGCCAGCAGTTTTAGCCCTGGGGAGCAGCCCCAGCATTTT | CASSFSPGEQPQHF
TRBD1 | TRBJ1-1 | TRBV15 | . | 14 | TGTGCCACCAGCAGAGATCTGGGACAGATTGAAGCTTTCTTT | CATSRDLGQIEAFF
TRBD2 | TRBJ2-2 | TRBV5-4 | . | 17 | TGTGCCAGCACCTCCCCGGAGCGGGGGGCGAACACCGGGGAGCTGTTTTTT | CASTSPERGANTGELFF
TRBD2 | TRBJ2-3 | TRBV20-1 | . | 13 | TGCAGTGCAACTAGCGGGGGGCCAGATACGCAGTATTTT | CSATSGGPDTQYF
. | TRBJ1-1 | TRBV12-3/TRBV12-4 | . | 14 | TGTGCCAGCAGCACTAATGGGGGAGTCACAGAAGCTTTCTTT | CASSTNGGVTEAFF
. | TRBJ2-1 | TRBV7-9 | many | 13 | TGTGCCAGCAGCCCGGGTGGCCCAAATGAGCAGTTCTTC | CASSPGGPNEQFF
. | TRBJ1-2 | TRBV20-1 | . | 13 | TGCAGTGCTCCGTCCGACAGAAACTATGGCTACACCTTC | CSAPSDRNYGYTF
. | TRBJ2-5 | TRBV20-1 | many | 11 | TGCAGTGCCAGCCCGGAAGAGACCCAGTACTTC | CSASPEETQYF
. | TRBJ2-5 | TRBV5-1 | few | 16 | TGCGCCAGCAGCTTGATAGGCCGGAGTTCCGGAGAGACCCAGTACTTC | CASSLIGRSSGETQYF